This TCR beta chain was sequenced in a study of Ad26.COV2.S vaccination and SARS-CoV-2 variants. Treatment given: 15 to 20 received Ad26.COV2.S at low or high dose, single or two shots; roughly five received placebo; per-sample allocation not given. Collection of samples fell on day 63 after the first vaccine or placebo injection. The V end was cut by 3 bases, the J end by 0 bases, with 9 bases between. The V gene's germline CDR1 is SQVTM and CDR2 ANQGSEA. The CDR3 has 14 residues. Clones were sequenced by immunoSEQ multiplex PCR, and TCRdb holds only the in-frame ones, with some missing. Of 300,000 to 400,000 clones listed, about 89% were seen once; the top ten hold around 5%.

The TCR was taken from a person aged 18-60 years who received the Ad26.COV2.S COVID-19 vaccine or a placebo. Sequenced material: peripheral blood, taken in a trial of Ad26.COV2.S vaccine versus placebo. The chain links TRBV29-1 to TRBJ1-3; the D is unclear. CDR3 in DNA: TGCAGCGTTGAGGGGTCAGTCTCTGGAAACACCATATATTTT. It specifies CSVEGSVSGNTIYF.